This T cell receptor (beta chain) appears in the sequencing data of a study of CXCR3-negative and CXCR3-positive naive CD8 T cells. Whole-study findings and limits: TCR interaction strength was inferred from TRB CDR3 physicochemistry, as CD5 matched across naive subsets.

In germline, CDR1 is MNHEY, CDR2 SVGEGT. The length of the CDR3 is 16 residues. About this clonotype itself: The antigen is not known.

cDNA libraries for TRB were generated by 5' RACE incorporating UMI labels. TCRdb reprocessed the 5' RACE reads and stores each CDR3 protein as one record, lacking DNA. Its listing shows about 80,000 distinct CDR3 sequences. This TCR derives from a human donor in good health. Some clones in this sample may be carry-over from other donors' samples. The chain has TRBV6-2 or TRBV6-3 and TRBJ2-3. Sequenced sample: naive CXCR3- CD8+ T cells from blood. The subset: CD45RO-CCR7+CD27+CD95- naive CD8+ T cells lacking CXCR3 (TNR3-). The CDR3 loop reads CASSSVLAYSTDTQYF.